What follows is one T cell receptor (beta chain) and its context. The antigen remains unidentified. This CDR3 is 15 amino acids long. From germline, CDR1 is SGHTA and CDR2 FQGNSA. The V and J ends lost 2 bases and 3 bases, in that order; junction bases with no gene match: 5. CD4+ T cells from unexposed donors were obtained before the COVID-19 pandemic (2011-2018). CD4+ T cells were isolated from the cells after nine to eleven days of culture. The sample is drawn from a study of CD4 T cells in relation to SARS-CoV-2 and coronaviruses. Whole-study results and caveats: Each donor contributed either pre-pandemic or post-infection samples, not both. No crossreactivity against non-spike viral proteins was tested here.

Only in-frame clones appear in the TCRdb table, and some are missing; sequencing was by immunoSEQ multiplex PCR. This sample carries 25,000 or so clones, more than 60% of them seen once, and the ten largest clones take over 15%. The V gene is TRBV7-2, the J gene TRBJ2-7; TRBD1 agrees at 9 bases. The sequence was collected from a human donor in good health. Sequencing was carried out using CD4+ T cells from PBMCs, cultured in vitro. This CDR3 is CASSLIGTGIYEQYF. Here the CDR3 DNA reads TGTGCCAGCAGCTTAATTGGGACAGGGATCTACGAGCAGTACTTC.